This entry lists 14 T cell receptor beta chains sequenced from one sample in a study of blood T cell repertoires in COVID-19. Data came from immunoSEQ multiplex PCR; TCRdb stores just in-frame clones and leaves some out. The sample lists fewer than 55,000 clones; around nine tenths were seen once. The source material was peripheral blood. All receptors derive from a man older than 75 with active or convalescent COVID-19.

CDR3 DNA sequence: TGTGCCAGTAGTATGGTAACAGGGGGGAACACTGAAGCTTTCTTT. Translated, it gives CASSMVTGGNTEAFF. The chain carries TRBV19 and TRBJ1-1; TRBD1 aligns across 8 bases. J was trimmed by 1 base and V by 3 bases; bases with no gene match: 4. CDR3 length equals 15 residues. Germline CDR1 reads LNHDA; CDR2 reads SQIVND (reference sequence). Looking up the rest from reference TRBV19 and TRBJ1-1 gives the full variable domain: DGGITQSPKYLFRKEGQNVTLSCEQNLNHDAMYWYRQDPGQGLRLIYYSQIVNDFQKGDIAEGYSVSREKKESFPLTVTSAQKNPTAFYLCASSMVTGGNTEAFFGQGTRLTVV.

CDR3 DNA sequence: TGTGCCAGCAGCTTAATAACAGGCAATTCACCCCTCCACTTT. It is translated as CASSLITGNSPLHF. The V gene is TRBV5-5, the J gene TRBJ1-6; perhaps TRBD1 as D (5 bases). Trimming removed 2 bases at V and 7 bases at J, with 10 bases between. The CDR3 is made up of 14 amino acids. Per the germline V gene, CDR1 is SGHKS and CDR2 is YYEKEE (reference sequence).

V gene TRBV13 combines with J gene TRBJ2-7; 8 bases match TRBD1. Per germline, CDR1 PRHDT and CDR2 FYEKMQ (reference sequence). The CDR3 runs 15 residues. The V and J ends lost 5 bases and 7 bases, in that order; junction bases with no gene match: 13. The CDR3 loop reads CASSPLRDRLGEQYF. The CDR3 nucleotides read TGTGCCAGCAGCCCATTACGGGACAGGCTCGGAGAGCAGTACTTC.

This chain links TRBV19 with TRBJ2-6, with TRBD2 as a possible D gene (8 bases). CDR3 length: 18 amino acids. CDR1 is LNHDA and CDR2 is SQIVND in the germline V gene (reference sequence). The germline V and J ends were trimmed by 4 bases and 1 base, with 17 bases remaining between them. CDR3 sequence (DNA): TGTGCCAGTAGTAAAGGGGGCGGGGGGCGGTCTGGGGCCAACGTCCTGACTTTC. It yields the protein CASSKGGGGRSGANVLTF.

V usage is TRBV10-3 and J usage is TRBJ2-3; TRBD2 matches at 8 bases. Germline loops: CDR1 ENHRY, CDR2 SYGVKD. The CDR3 has 18 residues. Germline trimming cut 6 bases from V and 2 bases from J; bases unmatched to any gene: 16. CDR3 nucleotides: TGTGCCATCAGGGGGGGCCTTATGGCGGGAGGCCCCACAGATACGCAGTATTTT. Residues: CAIRGGLMAGGPTDTQYF.

The chain joins TRBV19 to TRBJ2-4; 7 bases are a match to TRBD2. The J segment lost 7 bases and the V segment lost 4 bases, leaving 7 bases of the junction unmatched. Germline V gene sequence: CDR1 LNHDA, CDR2 SQIVND (reference sequence). The CDR3 spans 14 residues. The DNA for the CDR3 is TGTGCCAGTAGTACAACTAGCGTAATGAACATTCAGTACTTC. Residues: CASSTTSVMNIQYF.

This sequence joins TRBV19 and TRBJ2-7, with 7 nucleotides matching TRBD2. Germline V gene lookup returns CDR1 LNHDA and CDR2 SQIVND (reference sequence). CDR3 length: 11 amino acids. The CDR3 coding sequence is TGTGCTACGAGCGGGAAATACGAGCAGTACTTC. It specifies CATSGKYEQYF.

V and J are TRBV28 and TRBJ2-4; possible D gene TRBD2, 5 bases. V was shortened by 6 bases and J by 0 bases, with 12 bases between the two germline ends. This CDR3 region has 15 residues. CDR1 and CDR2 (germline): MDHEN, SYDVKM. CDR3: CASSREGLAKNIQYF. As DNA, the CDR3 is TGTGCCAGCAGCCGTGAGGGCCTAGCCAAAAACATTCAGTACTTC.

This sequence joins TRBV20-1 and TRBJ1-6, with TRBD1 identical over 8 bases. J gave up 8 bases and V 3 bases, and 6 bases lay outside the gene matches. The CDR3 covers 14 residues. Germline V gene lookup returns CDR1 DFQATT and CDR2 SNEGSKA (reference sequence). The CDR3 sequence is CSASDGQGHSPLHF. DNA of the CDR3: TGCAGTGCTAGTGACGGACAGGGCCATTCACCCCTCCACTTT.

The chain links TRBV5-1 to TRBJ1-4, with 7 bases aligning to TRBD1. The V gene's germline CDR1 is SGHRS and CDR2 YFSETQ. V was pared by 4 bases and J by 3 bases, with 6 bases of the junction left unmatched. The CDR3 covers 15 residues. CDR3 in amino acids: CASSTGQEANEKLFF. The CDR3 DNA reads TGCGCCAGCAGCACCGGACAGGAGGCTAATGAAAAACTGTTTTTT.

This chain links TRBV5-4 with TRBJ2-5; 11 positions agree with TRBD2. CDR1 and CDR2 from the germline V gene are SGHNT and YYREEE (reference sequence). The CDR3 sequence is 17 residues long. Germline trimming cut 0 bases from V and 5 bases from J; bases unmatched to any gene: 9. The CDR3 protein is CASSLGLAGNLRETQYF. The CDR3 DNA follows: TGTGCCAGCAGCTTGGGACTAGCGGGGAATCTCAGGGAGACCCAGTACTTC.

The chain couples TRBV15 to TRBJ1-3, with unresolved D. The CDR3 sequence is 15 residues long. Germline CDR1 LNHNV, CDR2 YYDKDF (reference sequence). Trimming took off 0 bases at V and 2 bases at J, with 8 bases between the two ends. Written as DNA, the CDR3 is TGTGCCACCAGCAGAGATCCGGGGACTGGAAACACCATATATTTT. Translation: CATSRDPGTGNTIYF.

The chain carries TRBV7-9 and TRBJ1-5; 8 bases map to TRBD1. CDR3 length: 14 residues. Germline V gene sequence: CDR1 SEHNR, CDR2 FQNEAQ (reference sequence). Trimming cost V 5 bases and J 5 bases; bases outside gene matches: 5. CDR3 loop: CASSPTTGDQPQHF. DNA of the CDR3: TGTGCCAGCAGCCCAACGACAGGGGATCAGCCCCAGCATTTT. Together with reference TRBV7-9 and TRBJ1-5, the CDR3 gives the full variable domain: DTGVSQNPRHKITKRGQNVTFRCDPISEHNRLYWYRQTLGQGPEFLTYFQNEAQLEKSRLLSDRFSAERPKGSFSTLEIQRTEQGDSAMYLCASSPTTGDQPQHFGDGTRLSIL.

This chain joins TRBV5-5 and TRBJ2-7; 9 nucleotides align to TRBD1. V gave up 0 bases and J gave up 2 bases; unmatched junction bases: 3. This CDR3 is 15 amino acids long. Germline values: CDR1 SGHKS, CDR2 YYEKEE (reference sequence). The CDR3 loop reads CASSLEDRGTYEQYF. The CDR3 DNA reads as TGTGCCAGCAGCTTGGAGGACAGGGGAACCTACGAGCAGTACTTC.